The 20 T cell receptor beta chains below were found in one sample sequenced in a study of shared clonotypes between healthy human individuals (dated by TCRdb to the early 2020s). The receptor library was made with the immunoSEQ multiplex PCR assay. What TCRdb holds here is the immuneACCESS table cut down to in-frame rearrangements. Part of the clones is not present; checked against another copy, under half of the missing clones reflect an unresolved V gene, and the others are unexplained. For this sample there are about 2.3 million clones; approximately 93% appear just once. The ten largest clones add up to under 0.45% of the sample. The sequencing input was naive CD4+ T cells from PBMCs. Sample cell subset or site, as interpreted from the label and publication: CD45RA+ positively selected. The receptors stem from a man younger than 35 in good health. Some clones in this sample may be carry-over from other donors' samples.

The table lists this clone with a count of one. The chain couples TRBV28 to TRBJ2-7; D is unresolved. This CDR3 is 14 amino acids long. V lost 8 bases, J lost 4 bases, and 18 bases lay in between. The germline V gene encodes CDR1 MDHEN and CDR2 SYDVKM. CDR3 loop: CASGVLLPQYEQYF. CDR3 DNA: TGTGCCAGCGGGGTGTTGTTGCCCCAGTACGAGCAGTACTTC.

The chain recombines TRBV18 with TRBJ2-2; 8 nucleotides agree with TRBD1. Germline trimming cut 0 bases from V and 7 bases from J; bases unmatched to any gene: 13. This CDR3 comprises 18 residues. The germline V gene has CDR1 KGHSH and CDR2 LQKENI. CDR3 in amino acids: CASSPPSPDRGLGGELFF. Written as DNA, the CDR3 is TGTGCCAGCTCACCACCGTCTCCCGACAGGGGTCTTGGCGGGGAGCTGTTTTTT.

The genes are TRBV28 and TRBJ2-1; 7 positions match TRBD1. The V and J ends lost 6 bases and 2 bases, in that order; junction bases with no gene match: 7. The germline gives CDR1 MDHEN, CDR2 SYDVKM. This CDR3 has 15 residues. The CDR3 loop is CASSTTGTAYNEQFF. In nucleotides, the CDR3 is TGTGCCAGCAGCACTACCGGGACAGCCTACAATGAGCAGTTCTTC. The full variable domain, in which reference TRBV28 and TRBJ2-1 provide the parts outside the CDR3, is DVKVTQSSRYLVKRTGEKVFLECVQDMDHENMFWYRQDPGLGLRLIYFSYDVKMKEKGDIPEGYSVSREKKERFSLILESASTNQTSMYLCASSTTGTAYNEQFFGPGTRLTVL.

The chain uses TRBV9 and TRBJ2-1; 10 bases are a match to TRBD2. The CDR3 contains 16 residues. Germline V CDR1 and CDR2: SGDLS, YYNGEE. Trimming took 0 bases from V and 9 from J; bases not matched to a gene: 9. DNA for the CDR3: TGTGCCAGCAGCGTAGCCCTAGCGGGGGCATTTGGTGAGCAGTTCTTC. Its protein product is CASSVALAGAFGEQFF.

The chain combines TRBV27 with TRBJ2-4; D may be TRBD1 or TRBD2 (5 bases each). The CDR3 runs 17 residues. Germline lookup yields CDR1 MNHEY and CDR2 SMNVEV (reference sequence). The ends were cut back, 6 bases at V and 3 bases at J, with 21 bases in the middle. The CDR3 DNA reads TGTGCCAGCAGGCCCCGAGGGGTGGGGTCGGACAAAAACATTCAGTACTTC. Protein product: CASRPRGVGSDKNIQYF.

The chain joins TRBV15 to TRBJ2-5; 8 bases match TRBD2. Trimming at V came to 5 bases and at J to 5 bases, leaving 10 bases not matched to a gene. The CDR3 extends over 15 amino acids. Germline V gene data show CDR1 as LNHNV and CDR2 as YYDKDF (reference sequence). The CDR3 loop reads CATSGSGNAAETQYF. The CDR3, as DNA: TGTGCCACCAGCGGTAGCGGGAACGCTGCCGAGACCCAGTACTTC.

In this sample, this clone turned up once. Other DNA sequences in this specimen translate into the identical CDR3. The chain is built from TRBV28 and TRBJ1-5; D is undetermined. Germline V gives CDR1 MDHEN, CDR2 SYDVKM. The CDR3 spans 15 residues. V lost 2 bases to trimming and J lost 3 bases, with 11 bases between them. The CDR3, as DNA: TGTGCCAGCAGTTTAAGGTCCGGGTACAATCAGCCCCAGCATTTT. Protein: CASSLRSGYNQPQHF.

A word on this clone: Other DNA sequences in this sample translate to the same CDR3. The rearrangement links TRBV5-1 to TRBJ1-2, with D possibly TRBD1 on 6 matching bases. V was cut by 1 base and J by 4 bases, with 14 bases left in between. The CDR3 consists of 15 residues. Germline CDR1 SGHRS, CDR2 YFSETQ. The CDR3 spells CASSLTGGLGYGYTF. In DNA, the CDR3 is TGCGCCAGCAGCTTGACGGGGGGGCTCGGCTATGGCTACACCTTC.

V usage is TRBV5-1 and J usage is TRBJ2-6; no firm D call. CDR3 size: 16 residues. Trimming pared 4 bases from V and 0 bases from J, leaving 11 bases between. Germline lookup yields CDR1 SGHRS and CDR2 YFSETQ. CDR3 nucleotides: TGCGCCAGCAGCGACGTTCCTTTCTCTGGGGCCAACGTCCTGACTTTC. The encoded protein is CASSDVPFSGANVLTF.

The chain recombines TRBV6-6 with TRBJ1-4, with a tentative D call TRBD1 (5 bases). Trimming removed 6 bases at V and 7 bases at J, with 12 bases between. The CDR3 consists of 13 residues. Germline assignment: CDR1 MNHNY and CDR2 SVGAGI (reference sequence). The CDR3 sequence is CASSPGHVEKLFF. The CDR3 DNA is TGTGCCAGCAGCCCCGGACACGTTGAAAAACTGTTTTTT.

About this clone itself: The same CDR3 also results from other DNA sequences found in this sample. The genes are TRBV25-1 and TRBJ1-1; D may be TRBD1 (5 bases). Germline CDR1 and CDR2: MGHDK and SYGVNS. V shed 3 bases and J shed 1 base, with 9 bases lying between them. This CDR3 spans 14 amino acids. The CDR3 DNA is TGTGCCAGCAGTGAGGGACGTCCGAACACTGAAGCTTTCTTT. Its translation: CASSEGRPNTEAFF.

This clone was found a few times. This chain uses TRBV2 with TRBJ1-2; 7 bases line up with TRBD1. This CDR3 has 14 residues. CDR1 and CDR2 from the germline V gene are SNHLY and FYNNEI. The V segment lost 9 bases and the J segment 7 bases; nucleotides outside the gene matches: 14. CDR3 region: CASQQQGPPGGYTF. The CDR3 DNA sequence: TGTGCCAGTCAACAACAGGGGCCGCCAGGTGGCTACACCTTC. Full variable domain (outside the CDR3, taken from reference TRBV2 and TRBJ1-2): EPEVTQTPSHQVTQMGQEVILRCVPISNHLYFYWYRQILGQKVEFLVSFYNNEISEKSEIFDDQFSVERPDGSNFTLKIRSTKLEDSAMYFCASQQQGPPGGYTFGSGTRLTVV.

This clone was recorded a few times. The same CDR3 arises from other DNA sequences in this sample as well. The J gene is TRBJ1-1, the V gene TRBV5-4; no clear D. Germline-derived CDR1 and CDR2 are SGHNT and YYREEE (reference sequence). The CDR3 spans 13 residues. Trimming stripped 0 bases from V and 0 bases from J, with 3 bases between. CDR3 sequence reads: CASSLVMNTEAFF. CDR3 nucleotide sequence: TGTGCCAGCAGCTTGGTGATGAACACTGAAGCTTTCTTT.

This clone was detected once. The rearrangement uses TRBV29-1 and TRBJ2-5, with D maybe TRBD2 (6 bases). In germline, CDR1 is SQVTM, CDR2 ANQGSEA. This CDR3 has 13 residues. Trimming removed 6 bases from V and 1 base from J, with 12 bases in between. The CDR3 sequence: CSVYRGVQETQYF. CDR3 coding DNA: TGCAGCGTCTACCGCGGGGTCCAAGAGACCCAGTACTTC.

The CDR3 DNA follows: TGCGCCAGCAGCTTGGGGTTTACGGCAGAAGGAGAAAAACTGTTTTTT. Amino acids: CASSLGFTAEGEKLFF. The rearrangement uses TRBV5-1 and TRBJ1-4; no clear D gene. The germline V gene has CDR1 SGHRS and CDR2 YFSETQ. There are 16 residues in the CDR3. V was cut by 0 bases and J by 8 bases, with 17 bases left in between.

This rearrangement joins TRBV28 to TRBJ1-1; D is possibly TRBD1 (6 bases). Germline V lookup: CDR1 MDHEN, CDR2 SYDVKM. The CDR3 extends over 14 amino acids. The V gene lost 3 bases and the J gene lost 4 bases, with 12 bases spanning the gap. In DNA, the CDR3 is TGTGCCAGCAGTTTGTCAGGGGTGGTCACTGAAGCTTTCTTT. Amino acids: CASSLSGVVTEAFF.

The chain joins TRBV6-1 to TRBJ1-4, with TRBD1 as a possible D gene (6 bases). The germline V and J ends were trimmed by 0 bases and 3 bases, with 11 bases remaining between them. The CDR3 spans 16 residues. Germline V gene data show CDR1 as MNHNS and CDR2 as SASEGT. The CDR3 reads CASSEAVGAANEKLFF. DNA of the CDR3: TGTGCCAGCAGTGAAGCGGTGGGGGCGGCTAATGAAAAACTGTTTTTT.

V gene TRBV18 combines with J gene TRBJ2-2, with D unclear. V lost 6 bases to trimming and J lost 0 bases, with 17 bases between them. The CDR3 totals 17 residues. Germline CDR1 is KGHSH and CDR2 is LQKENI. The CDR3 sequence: CASSFYQFNANTGELFF. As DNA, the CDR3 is TGTGCCAGCTCGTTTTACCAGTTTAACGCGAACACCGGGGAGCTGTTTTTT.

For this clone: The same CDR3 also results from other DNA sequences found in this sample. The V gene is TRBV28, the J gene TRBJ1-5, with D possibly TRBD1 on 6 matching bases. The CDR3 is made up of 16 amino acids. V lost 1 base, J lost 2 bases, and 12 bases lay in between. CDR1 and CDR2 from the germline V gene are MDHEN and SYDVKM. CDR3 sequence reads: CASSLSRGIGNQPQHF. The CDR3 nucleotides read TGTGCCAGCAGTTTATCGAGGGGGATCGGCAATCAGCCCCAGCATTTT.

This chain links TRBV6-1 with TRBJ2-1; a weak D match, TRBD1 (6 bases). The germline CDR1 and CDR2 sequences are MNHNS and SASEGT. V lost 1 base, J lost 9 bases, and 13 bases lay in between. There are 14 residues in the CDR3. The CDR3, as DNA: TGTGCCAGCAGTGAAGAAGGGGGAGTCGGTGAGCAGTTCTTC. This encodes CASSEEGGVGEQFF.